Listed below are T cell receptor beta chains from one sample, sequenced in a study of persistence of HIV-infected CD4 T cells. Some clones are missing from TCRdb's copy, which holds only in-frame ones; the method was immunoSEQ multiplex PCR. The sample lists approximately 19,000 clones, about 61% occurring once. No antigen has been assigned to these receptors. This specimen consisted of CD4+ T cells sorted from PBMCs after 18-hour stimulation, obtained from a patient who received antiretroviral therapy. The receptors derive from an adult woman with HIV who was CMV-seropositive. CDR3s include the opening cysteine and the closing phenylalanine or tryptophan. The order of the fields is J gene, clone size, V gene, D gene, CDR3 DNA, CDR3 protein. The D gene is left open where the match is weak. Not all rows give a size; the values are once, few, many and, for expanded clones, a class.

>TRBJ1-1|.|TRBV29-1|.
TGCAGCGGGCGAGAGGGGGATTGGACTGAAGCTTTCTTT
CSGREGDWTEAFF
>TRBJ2-5|.|TRBV9|.
TGTGCCAGCAGCGGAAGGGATCTAGCGTACCAAGAGACCCAGTACTTC
CASSGRDLAYQETQYF
>TRBJ1-4|few|TRBV5-8|.
TGTGCCAGCAGCTATGAAAAACTGTTTTTT
CASSYEKLFF
>TRBJ1-1|.|TRBV28|.
TGTGCCAGCAGGAGGACAGAGAACACTGAAGCTTTCTTT
CASRRTENTEAFF
>TRBJ1-5|.|TRBV19|.
TGTGCCAGTAGTATGGGCAGGGACCAGCCCCAGCATTTT
CASSMGRDQPQHF
>TRBJ1-1|.|TRBV5-1|.
TGCGCCAGCAGCCAGAGTGGAGGACTCCTTAAGAACACTGAAGCTTTCTTT
CASSQSGGLLKNTEAFF
>TRBJ1-3|.|TRBV5-8|TRBD1
TGTGCCAGCAGCTTGGGACAGGGGGCAGGAGGAAACACCATATATTTT
CASSLGQGAGGNTIYF
>TRBJ1-2|once|TRBV6-5|TRBD1
TGTGCCAGCAGTTACGACGGACAGGGTCATGGCTACACCTTC
CASSYDGQGHGYTF
>TRBJ2-4|.|TRBV10-3|.
TGTGCCATCAGTGAGATGGAACCTAAAGCCAAAAACATTCAGTACTTC
CAISEMEPKAKNIQYF
>TRBJ2-3|.|TRBV9|.
TGTGCCAGCAGCGTAGAGGGGCGAATGAGCACAGATACGCAGTATTTT
CASSVEGRMSTDTQYF
>TRBJ2-7|.|TRBV3-1/TRBV3-2|TRBD2
TGTGCCAGCAGCCCAATAGCGGGGATGGACTACGAGCAGTACTTC
CASSPIAGMDYEQYF
>TRBJ2-1|few|TRBV5-4|TRBD2
TGTGCCAGCAGCTTGGCTAGCGGGGGGCCAAATGAGCAGTTCTTC
CASSLASGGPNEQFF
>TRBJ1-2|.|TRBV2|TRBD1
TGTGCCAGCAGTCTTGTCACAGGACAGGGTGGCTACACCTTC
CASSLVTGQGGYTF
>TRBJ1-1|.|TRBV7-9|.
TGTGCCAGCAGCTTAGGGGGTCCAGGGCAGGGTGAAGCTTTCTTT
CASSLGGPGQGEAFF
>TRBJ2-6|.|TRBV5-1|.
TGCGCCAGCAGCTTAGGACACGAGGGCGAGGCCAACGTCCTGACTTTC
CASSLGHEGEANVLTF
>TRBJ2-1|.|TRBV24-1|.
TGTGCCACCAGTGATTTGCGTGAGCAGTTCTTC
CATSDLREQFF
>TRBJ2-5|.|TRBV24-1|TRBD2
TGTGCCACCAGTGATCCTACCCCCCTAGCGGGGGGGAAGACCCAGTACTTC
CATSDPTPLAGGKTQYF